This is a list of T cell receptor beta chains from one sample in a study of T cells after posttransplantation cyclophosphamide. Assay used: immunoSEQ multiplex PCR; TCRdb lists only in-frame clones, some missing. The sample contains tens of thousands of clones, none of them singletons. Sequencing was done on a sample of PBMCs. The receptors were sampled from a man in his fifties or sixties in good health, CMV-negative, and a related stem cell transplant donor. Both conserved end residues are part of each CDR3. Each record gives: D gene, clone size, V gene, J gene, CDR3 DNA, CDR3 protein. The D gene is left open where the match is weak. Where a row states a size, it is once, few, many or the class of an expanded clone; other rows omit it.

TRBD1	-	TRBV10-1	TRBJ2-3	TGCGCCAGCAGTGCGCGGGGACAGGCCGCCGATACGCAGTATTTT	CASSARGQAADTQYF
TRBD2	-	TRBV18	TRBJ2-3	TGTGCCAGCTCACCCCGGGCGGGGGGCCTTGGAGATACGCAGTATTTT	CASSPRAGGLGDTQYF
-	many	TRBV19	TRBJ1-3	TGTGCCAGTAGTATCGGGACTGCGATTGAAAACACCATATATTTT	CASSIGTAIENTIYF
-	many	TRBV4-1	TRBJ1-2	TGCGCCAGCAGCCAAGGAGAGACACGTGGCTACACCTTC	CASSQGETRGYTF
-	many	TRBV6-5	TRBJ2-1	TGTGCCAGCACCCTGTCCCGGAGCTCCTACAATGAGCAGTTCTTC	CASTLSRSSYNEQFF
-	many	TRBV29-1	TRBJ1-5	TGCAGCGTTGAATCGGGGGGCAATCAGCCCCAGCATTTT	CSVESGGNQPQHF
-	many	TRBV19	TRBJ1-5	TGTGCCAGTAGGAGGGTAGGTGGGGGCAATCAGCCCCAGCATTTT	CASRRVGGGNQPQHF
-	many	TRBV19	TRBJ1-5	TGTGCCAGTAGTCGCCCTGGGGGGGAGTGGGGCAATCAGCCCCAGCATTTT	CASSRPGGEWGNQPQHF
TRBD1	many	TRBV9	TRBJ1-2	TGTGCCAGCAGTCGCCACCGGGACAGGGGTTGGGGCTACACCTTC	CASSRHRDRGWGYTF
TRBD2	many	TRBV27	TRBJ2-1	TGTGCCAGCAGTCCTCTGGCGGGAGGGTTCTACAATGAGCAGTTCTTC	CASSPLAGGFYNEQFF